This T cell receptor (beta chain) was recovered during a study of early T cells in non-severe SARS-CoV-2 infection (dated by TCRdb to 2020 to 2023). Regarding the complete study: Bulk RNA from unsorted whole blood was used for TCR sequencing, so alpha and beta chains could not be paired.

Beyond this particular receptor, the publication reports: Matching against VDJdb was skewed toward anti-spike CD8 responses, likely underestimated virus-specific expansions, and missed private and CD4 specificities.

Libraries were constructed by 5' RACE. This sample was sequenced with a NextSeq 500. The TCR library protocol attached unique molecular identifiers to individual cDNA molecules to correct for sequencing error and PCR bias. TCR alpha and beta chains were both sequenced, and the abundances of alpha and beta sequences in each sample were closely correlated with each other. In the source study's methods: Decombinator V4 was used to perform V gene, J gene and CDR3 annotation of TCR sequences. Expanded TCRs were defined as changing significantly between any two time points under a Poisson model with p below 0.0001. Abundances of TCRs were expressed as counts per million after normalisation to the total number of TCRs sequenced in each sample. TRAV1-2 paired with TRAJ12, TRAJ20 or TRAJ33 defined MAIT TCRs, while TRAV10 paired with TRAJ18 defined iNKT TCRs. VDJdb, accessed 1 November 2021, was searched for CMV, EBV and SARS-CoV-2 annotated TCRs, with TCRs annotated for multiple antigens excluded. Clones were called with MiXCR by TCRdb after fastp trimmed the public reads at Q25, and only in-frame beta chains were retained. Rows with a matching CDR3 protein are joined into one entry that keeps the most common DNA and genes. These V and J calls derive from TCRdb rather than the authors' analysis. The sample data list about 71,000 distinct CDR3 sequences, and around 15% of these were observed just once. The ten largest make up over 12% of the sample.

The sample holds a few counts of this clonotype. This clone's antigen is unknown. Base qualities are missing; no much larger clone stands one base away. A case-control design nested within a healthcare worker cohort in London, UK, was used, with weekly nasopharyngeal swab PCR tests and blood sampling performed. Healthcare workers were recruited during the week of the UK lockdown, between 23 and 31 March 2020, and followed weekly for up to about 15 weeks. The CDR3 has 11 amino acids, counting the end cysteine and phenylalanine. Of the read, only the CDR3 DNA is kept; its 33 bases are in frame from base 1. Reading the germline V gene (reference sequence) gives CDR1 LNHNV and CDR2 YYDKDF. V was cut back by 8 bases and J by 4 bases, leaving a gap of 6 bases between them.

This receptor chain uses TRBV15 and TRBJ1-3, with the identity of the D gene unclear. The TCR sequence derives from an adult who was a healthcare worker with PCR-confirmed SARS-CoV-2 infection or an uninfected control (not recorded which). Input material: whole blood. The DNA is TGTGCCACCGGCGGAGGAAACACCATATATTTT. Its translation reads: CATGGGNTIYF. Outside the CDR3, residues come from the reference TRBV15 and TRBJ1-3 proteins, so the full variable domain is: DAMVIQNPRYQVTQFGKPVTLSCSQTLNHNVMYWYQQKSSQAPKLLFHYYDKDFNNEADTPDNFQSRRPNTSFCFLDIRSPGLGDTAMYLCATGGGNTIYFGEGSWLTVV.